What follows is one T cell receptor (beta chain) and its context. Lactation, pregnancy, other autoimmune disease or uncontrolled infection led to exclusion of patients. The data are from a study of T cells in Graves' hyperthyroidism and ophthalmopathy. About the study: Peripheral blood samples were taken at initial diagnosis, prior to any treatment.

TCR beta CDR3 region amplification was performed from RNA transcripts. HTBI primers were employed in a first-round RT-PCR of the TCR CDR3. TCRdb reanalysed the multiplex PCR reads using MiXCR and keeps one entry per CDR3 protein. The sample holds under 700,000 distinct CDR3 sequences, approximately 16% seen once. The length of the CDR3 is 15 residues. Per germline, CDR1 SNHLY and CDR2 FYNNEI. V lost 5 bases to trimming and J lost 4 bases; unmatched junction nucleotides: 8. V gene TRBV2 combines with J gene TRBJ1-5, with 7 bases aligning to TRBD1. The sequencing input was blood. The TCR sequence derives from a woman aged 18 to 35 with Graves' hyperthyroidism. The CDR3 reads CASSSDRVGNQPQHF. The CDR3 region has the DNA TGTGCCAGCAGTTCCGACAGGGTAGGGAATCAGCCCCAGCATTTT.